Below are 25 T cell receptor beta chains sequenced from a single sample in a study of neurological immune-mediated disorders (dated by TCRdb to between 2018 and 2021). Library preparation used 5' RACE. Reads for this sample came from an Illumina HiSeq 2500. TCRdb's own reprocessing of the public reads used fastp at Q25 and MiXCR and kept productive beta chains. Rows merge per CDR3 protein into single entries with the most common DNA and genes. The sample includes 95,000 to 150,000 distinct CDR3 sequences, with roughly 3.2% observed a single time. Over 1% of the sample belongs to the ten largest clones. The sequencing sample was made of PBMCs. The receptors shown here come from a woman aged 25 to 39 with multiple sclerosis.

There are many counts of this clonotype. This chain's CDR3 is CASSPDSGANEQFF. The CDR3 nucleotides read TGTGCCAGCAGCCCCGATTCCGGGGCCAATGAGCAGTTCTTC. The rearrangement uses TRBV7-8 and TRBJ2-1; D tentatively fits TRBD1 or TRBD2 (5 bases each). V lost 5 bases and J lost 6, with 14 bases in between. This CDR3 spans 14 amino acids. The germline V gene has CDR1 SGHVS and CDR2 FQNEAQ.

This clonotype was counted only a few times. A single base separates this from a much larger clone, so it may be a read error. The CDR3 nucleotides are TGTGCCAGCAGCGCCGACGGGAATAGCGTAGTCCCAGATACGCAGTATTTT. It is translated as CASSADGNSVVPDTQYF. The genes are TRBV9 and TRBJ2-3; tentative D call: TRBD2 (5 bases). The CDR3 runs 17 residues. V was cut by 3 bases and J by 4 bases, with 21 bases left in between. Germline V gives CDR1 SGDLS, CDR2 YYNGEE.

This clonotype was found many times. CDR3 DNA sequence: TGTGCCAGCAGCGAGACCGGGACAGGGGTCGGTGAAGCTTTCTTT. It codes for CASSETGTGVGEAFF. The chain employs TRBV7-9 and TRBJ1-1; 10 positions match TRBD1. The germline CDR1 and CDR2 sequences are SEHNR and FQNEAQ (reference sequence). J gave up 7 bases and V 5 bases, and 10 bases lay outside the gene matches. CDR3 length: 15 amino acids.

In this sample, this clonotype turned up many times. This chain connects TRBV18 to TRBJ1-2; tentative D call: TRBD1 (5 bases). This CDR3 has 13 amino acids. Germline values: CDR1 KGHSH, CDR2 LQKENI. V lost 2 bases, J lost 5 bases, and 9 bases lay in between. CDR3 nucleotides: TGTGCCAGCTCACCATCCAGGGAATATGGCTACACCTTC. Amino acids: CASSPSREYGYTF.

This clonotype has at least ten counts. The chain uses TRBV9 and TRBJ2-1; 15 bases line up with TRBD2. Germline loops: CDR1 SGDLS, CDR2 YYNGEE. V gave up 4 bases and J gave up 9 bases; unmatched junction bases: 14. This CDR3 has 18 residues. Written as DNA, the CDR3 is TGTGCCAGCAGCCACGGGACTAGCGGGAGGAGGCCCGTAGGTGAGCAGTTCTTC. It codes for CASSHGTSGRRPVGEQFF. Based on the CDR3 plus reference TRBV9 and TRBJ2-1, the full variable domain is DSGVTQTPKHLITATGQRVTLRCSPRSGDLSVYWYQQSLDQGLQFLIQYYNGEERAKGNILERFSAQQFPDLHSELNLSSLELGDSALYFCASSHGTSGRRPVGEQFFGPGTRLTVL.

This clonotype was observed at least ten times. J is TRBJ1-1 and V is TRBV6-4; D is ambiguous. Trimming stripped 3 bases from V and 2 bases from J, with 7 bases between. Germline V lookup: CDR1 MRHNA, CDR2 SNTAGT. CDR3 length: 13 residues. The CDR3 DNA reads TGTGCCAGCAGTGAAGAGGCAAACACTGAAGCTTTCTTT. Translation gives CASSEEANTEAFF.

Ten or more counts support this clonotype. V usage is TRBV5-1 and J usage is TRBJ1-2, with TRBD1 as a possible D gene (5 bases). Between the trimmed V and J ends, which lost 3 bases and 7 bases, there was a span of 19 bases. Germline values: CDR1 SGHRS, CDR2 YFSETQ. The CDR3 extends over 15 amino acids. CDR3 protein: CASSWGLPGVGGYTF. CDR3 sequence (DNA): TGCGCCAGCAGCTGGGGCCTCCCTGGTGTGGGTGGCTACACCTTC.

This clonotype was counted many times. The rearrangement links TRBV2 to TRBJ2-3; the D is unclear. Looked up from germline, CDR1 is SNHLY and CDR2 is FYNNEI. V gave up 0 bases and J gave up 0 bases, with 4 bases separating them. The length of the CDR3 is 14 residues. The chain's CDR3 is CASSEARSTDTQYF. As DNA, the CDR3 is TGTGCCAGCAGTGAAGCGCGTAGCACAGATACGCAGTATTTT.

This clonotype was detected many times. J is TRBJ2-1 and V is TRBV15; 8 positions match TRBD1. The germline CDR1 and CDR2 sequences are LNHNV and YYDKDF (reference sequence). The CDR3 extends over 16 amino acids. Trimming cost V 1 base and J 12 bases; bases outside gene matches: 14. As DNA, the CDR3 is TGTGCCACCAGCAGAGCCCTGGGACAGGCCACCCTGAGGCAGTTCTTC. This sequence encodes CATSRALGQATLRQFF.

This clonotype was seen repeatedly, ten times or more. CDR3 amino acids: CASSSGLQISYEQYF. CDR3 in DNA: TGTGCCAGCAGCTCGGGACTCCAGATCTCCTACGAGCAGTACTTC. The V call is TRBV7-9, the J call TRBJ2-7, with D perhaps TRBD2 (6 bases). CDR1 and CDR2 (germline): SEHNR, FQNEAQ (reference sequence). V lost 4 bases and J lost 0, with 13 bases in between. This CDR3 spans 15 amino acids.

This clonotype was recorded at least ten times. The chain couples TRBV7-9 to TRBJ2-7; TRBD2 aligns across 8 bases. The CDR3 spans 14 residues. Losses at the gene ends were 8 bases for V and 1 base for J; bases not matched to a gene: 7. CDR1 and CDR2 from the germline V gene are SEHNR and FQNEAQ (reference sequence). The CDR3 nucleotides read TGTGCCAGCGAAACCACTAGCGGTTCCTACGAGCAGTACTTC. It codes for CASETTSGSYEQYF.

The chain is built from TRBV6-2 or TRBV6-3 and TRBJ1-5; D call uncertain. The V gene's germline CDR1 is MNHEY and CDR2 SVGEGT. This CDR3 is built from 17 residues. V was clipped by 4 bases and J by 1 base, with 17 bases between them. CDR3 protein: CASSSSDGKVSNQPQHF. The CDR3 nucleotides read TGTGCCAGCAGTTCCTCGGACGGAAAGGTGAGCAATCAGCCCCAGCATTTT.

This clonotype was picked up many times. The chain carries TRBV5-1 and TRBJ2-1, with TRBD2 matching 8 bases. V was clipped by 3 bases and J by 0 bases; unmatched bases: 8. The germline V gene encodes CDR1 SGHRS and CDR2 YFSETQ. This CDR3 region has 17 residues. CDR3 DNA sequence: TGCGCCAGCAGCTCCACTCCCAGCGGGAGCTCCTACAATGAGCAGTTCTTC. Amino acids: CASSSTPSGSSYNEQFF.

This clonotype was recorded many times. The chain uses TRBV20-1 and TRBJ2-7; D tentatively fits TRBD1 or TRBD2 (5 bases each). Germline-derived CDR1 and CDR2 are DFQATT and SNEGSKA (reference sequence). The CDR3 loop spans 14 amino acids. The V and J ends lost 0 bases and 8 bases respectively, with 17 bases between them. DNA for the CDR3: TGCAGTGCTAGAGATTTTTTTTCGGGGCTCAAGCAGTACTTC. Translating gives CSARDFFSGLKQYF.

This clonotype was observed many times. The chain links TRBV20-1 to TRBJ2-7; 12 bases align to TRBD2. This CDR3 region has 16 residues. Germline V gene data show CDR1 as DFQATT and CDR2 as SNEGSKA (reference sequence). V trimming: 5 bases; J trimming: 4 bases; junction bases outside the gene matches: 12. CDR3 sequence (DNA): TGCAGTGCTCGAGGACTAGCGGGGTCCTCGATGTACGAGCAGTACTTC. Translated, it gives CSARGLAGSSMYEQYF.

This clonotype came up many times. This chain uses TRBV19 with TRBJ1-3; D remains unclear. Per germline, CDR1 LNHDA and CDR2 SQIVND (reference sequence). Trimming cost V 3 bases and J 0 bases, with 12 bases left between them. CDR3 length: 16 residues. CDR3 nucleotide sequence: TGTGCCAGTAGTATGATGGAGGCCGTCTCTGGAAACACCATATATTTT. It is translated as CASSMMEAVSGNTIYF.

This clonotype was counted many times. This chain joins TRBV20-1 and TRBJ1-5, with D possibly being TRBD1 (6 bases). The V end lost 6 bases, the J end lost 4 bases, and 10 bases lay between the germline ends. The germline gives CDR1 DFQATT, CDR2 SNEGSKA (reference sequence). The CDR3 is 12 residues long. The DNA of the CDR3 is TGCAGTGCCAAACAGGGTAATCAGCCCCAGCATTTT. Protein sequence: CSAKQGNQPQHF.

This clonotype was recorded a few times. This sequence joins TRBV7-2 and TRBJ1-1, with 9 nucleotides matching TRBD1. The V segment lost 2 bases and the J segment 6 bases; nucleotides outside the gene matches: 1. Looked up from germline, CDR1 is SGHTA and CDR2 is FQGNSA. This CDR3 has 13 amino acids. This chain's CDR3 is CASSLWTGAEAFF. CDR3 nucleotides: TGTGCCAGCAGCTTATGGACAGGGGCTGAAGCTTTCTTT.

There are many counts of this clonotype. This sequence joins TRBV7-2 and TRBJ2-2; D remains ambiguous. CDR1 SGHTA and CDR2 FQGNSA come from the germline V gene. Trimming took 1 base from V and 0 from J, leaving 6 bases between them. The CDR3 length is 15 residues. The chain's CDR3 is CASSLGYSNTGELFF. DNA of the CDR3: TGTGCCAGCAGCTTAGGCTACTCGAACACCGGGGAGCTGTTTTTT.

This clonotype was picked up a small number of times. This chain uses TRBV20-1 with TRBJ1-2; maybe TRBD1 (5 bases). Germline CDR1 is DFQATT and CDR2 is SNEGSKA (reference sequence). Deletions cut 5 bases from V and 3 bases from J, with 10 bases between. CDR3 length: 12 residues. As DNA, the CDR3 is TGCAGTGCTGAGGAGGGACACTATGGCTACACCTTC. Amino acids: CSAEEGHYGYTF.

This clonotype was seen ten or more times. The chain carries TRBV9 and TRBJ2-1; 8 nucleotides line up with TRBD2. Looked up from germline, CDR1 is SGDLS and CDR2 is YYNGEE. J lost 4 bases, V lost 2 bases, and 2 bases had no gene match. This CDR3 spans 14 amino acids. In DNA, the CDR3 is TGTGCCAGCAGCGTTCCGGGGGGGTACAATGAGCAGTTCTTC. Protein product: CASSVPGGYNEQFF.

This clonotype was counted many times. This chain links TRBV7-2 with TRBJ2-4; D is unclear. Germline CDR1 and CDR2: SGHTA and FQGNSA. The CDR3 loop spans 15 amino acids. V dropped 5 bases and J dropped 5 bases, with 16 bases sitting between them. Here the CDR3 DNA reads TGTGCCAGCAGCCCCCGTAACGCCCGACAAAACATTCAGTACTTC. Translation gives CASSPRNARQNIQYF.

This clonotype was seen many times. J is TRBJ2-7 and V is TRBV6-2 or TRBV6-3; TRBD2 matches at 9 bases. This CDR3 comprises 14 residues. Germline-derived CDR1 and CDR2 are MNHEY and SVGEGT. V trimming: 3 bases; J trimming: 5 bases; junction bases outside the gene matches: 5. The CDR3 here is CASSYLLAGHEQYF. DNA for the CDR3: TGTGCCAGCAGTTATCTCCTAGCGGGACACGAGCAGTACTTC.

Ten or more counts support this clonotype. The gene calls are TRBV20-1 and TRBJ2-4; TRBD2 aligns across 7 bases. This CDR3 is 16 amino acids long. V was clipped by 0 bases and J by 1 base; unmatched bases: 6. The germline V gene has CDR1 DFQATT and CDR2 SNEGSKA (reference sequence). DNA of the CDR3: TGCAGTGCTAGAGATGTGACTAGCCCGGCCAAAAACATTCAGTACTTC. This sequence encodes CSARDVTSPAKNIQYF.

This clonotype was seen at least ten times. The CDR3 DNA sequence: TGTGCCAGCACAAAATTGGATGAGCAGTTCTTC. This translates into CASTKLDEQFF. The chain has TRBV6-5 and TRBJ2-1; D is unresolved. CDR1 MNHEY and CDR2 SVGAGI come from the germline V gene. The CDR3 is 11 residues long. The ends were cut back, 7 bases at V and 8 bases at J, with 9 bases in the middle.